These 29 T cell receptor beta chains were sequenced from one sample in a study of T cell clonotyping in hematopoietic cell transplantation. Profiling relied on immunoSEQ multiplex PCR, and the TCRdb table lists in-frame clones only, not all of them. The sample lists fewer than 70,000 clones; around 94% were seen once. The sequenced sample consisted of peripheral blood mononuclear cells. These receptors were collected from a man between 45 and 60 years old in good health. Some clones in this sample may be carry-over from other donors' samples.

The CDR3 DNA reads as TGTGCCAGCAGCTCGATGGGTATGGCCGGCAGCAATCAGCCCCAGCATTTT. This gives the protein CASSSMGMAGSNQPQHF. The chain joins TRBV5-8 to TRBJ1-5; D remains ambiguous. Looked up from germline, CDR1 is SGHTS and CDR2 is YDEGEE. This CDR3 is 17 amino acids long. The germline V and J ends were trimmed by 3 bases and 1 base, with 17 bases remaining between them. Full variable domain (remainder filled in from reference TRBV5-8 and TRBJ1-5): EAGVTQSPTHLIKTRGQQATLRCSPISGHTSVYWYQQALGLGLQFLLWYDEGEERNRGNFPPRFSGRQFPNYSSELNVNALELEDSALYLCASSSMGMAGSNQPQHFGDGTRLSIL.

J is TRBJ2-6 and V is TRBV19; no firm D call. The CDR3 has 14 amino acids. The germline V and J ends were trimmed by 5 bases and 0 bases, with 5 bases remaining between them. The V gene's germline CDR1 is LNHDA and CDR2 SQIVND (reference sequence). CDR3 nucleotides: TGTGCCAGTAGTTCAGGCTCTGGGGCCAACGTCCTGACTTTC. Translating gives CASSSGSGANVLTF.

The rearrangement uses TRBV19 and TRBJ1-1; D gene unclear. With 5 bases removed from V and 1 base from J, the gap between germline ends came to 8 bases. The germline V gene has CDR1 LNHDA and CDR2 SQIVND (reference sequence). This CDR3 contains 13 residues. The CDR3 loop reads CASSLSGNTEAFF. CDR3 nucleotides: TGTGCCAGTAGTCTCAGCGGGAACACTGAAGCTTTCTTT.

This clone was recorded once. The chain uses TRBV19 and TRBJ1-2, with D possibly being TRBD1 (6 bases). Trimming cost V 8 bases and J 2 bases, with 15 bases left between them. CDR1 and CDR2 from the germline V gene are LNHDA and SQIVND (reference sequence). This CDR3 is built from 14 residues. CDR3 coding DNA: TGTGCCAGTGATAATCAACAGGGAAACTATGGCTACACCTTC. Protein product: CASDNQQGNYGYTF. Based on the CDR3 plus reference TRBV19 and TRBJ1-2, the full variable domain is DGGITQSPKYLFRKEGQNVTLSCEQNLNHDAMYWYRQDPGQGLRLIYYSQIVNDFQKGDIAEGYSVSREKKESFPLTVTSAQKNPTAFYLCASDNQQGNYGYTFGSGTRLTVV.

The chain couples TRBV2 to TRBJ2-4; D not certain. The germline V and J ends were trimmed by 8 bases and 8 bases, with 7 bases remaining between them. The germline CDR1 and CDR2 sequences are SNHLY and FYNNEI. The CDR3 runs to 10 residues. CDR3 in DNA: TGTGCCAGCTGGGGTGACATTCAGTACTTC. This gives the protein CASWGDIQYF. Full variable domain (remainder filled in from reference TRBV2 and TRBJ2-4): EPEVTQTPSHQVTQMGQEVILRCVPISNHLYFYWYRQILGQKVEFLVSFYNNEISEKSEIFDDQFSVERPDGSNFTLKIRSTKLEDSAMYFCASWGDIQYFGAGTRLSVL.

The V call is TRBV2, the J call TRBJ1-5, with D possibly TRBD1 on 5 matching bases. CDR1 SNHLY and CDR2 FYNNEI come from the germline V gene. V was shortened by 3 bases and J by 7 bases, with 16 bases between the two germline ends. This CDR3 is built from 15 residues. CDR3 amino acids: CASSDRGTVAQPQHF. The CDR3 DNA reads TGTGCCAGCAGTGATCGAGGGACCGTCGCACAGCCCCAGCATTTT.

CDR3 DNA sequence: TGTGCCATCAGTGCGGGGGGCAATCAGCCCCAGCATTTT. Residues: CAISAGGNQPQHF. V usage is TRBV10-3 and J usage is TRBJ1-5, with D perhaps TRBD1 (5 bases). Germline CDR1 is ENHRY and CDR2 is SYGVKD. Trimming shortened V by 4 bases and J by 2 bases, and 6 bases separated the two germline ends. This CDR3 is built from 13 residues.

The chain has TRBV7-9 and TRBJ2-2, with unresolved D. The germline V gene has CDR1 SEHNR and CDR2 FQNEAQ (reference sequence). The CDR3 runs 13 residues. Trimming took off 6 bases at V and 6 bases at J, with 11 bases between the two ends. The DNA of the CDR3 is TGTGCCAGCAGTCTAGACGGCGCCGGGGAGCTGTTTTTT. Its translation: CASSLDGAGELFF.

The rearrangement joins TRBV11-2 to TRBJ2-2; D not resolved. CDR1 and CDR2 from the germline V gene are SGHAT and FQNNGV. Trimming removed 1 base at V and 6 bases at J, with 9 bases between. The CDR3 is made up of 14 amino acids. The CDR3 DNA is TGTGCCAGCAGCTTAGCCGCGTTCCCCGGGGAGCTGTTTTTT. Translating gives CASSLAAFPGELFF.

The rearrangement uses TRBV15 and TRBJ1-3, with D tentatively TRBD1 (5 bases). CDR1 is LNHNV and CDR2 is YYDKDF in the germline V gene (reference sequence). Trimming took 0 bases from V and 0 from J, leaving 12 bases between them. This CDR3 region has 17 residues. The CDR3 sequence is CATSRDYGGSSGNTIYF. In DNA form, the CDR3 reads TGTGCCACCAGCAGAGATTATGGGGGAAGCTCTGGAAACACCATATATTTT.

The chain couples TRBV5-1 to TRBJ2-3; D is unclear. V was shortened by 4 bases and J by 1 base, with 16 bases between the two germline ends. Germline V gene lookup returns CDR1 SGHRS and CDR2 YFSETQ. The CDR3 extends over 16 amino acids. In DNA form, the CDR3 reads TGCGCCAGCAGCCCCTTTTGGAGCCGTGGCACAGATACGCAGTATTTT. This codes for CASSPFWSRGTDTQYF.

The CDR3 nucleotides are TGCAGTGCTAGAAGTGATTACGAGCAGTACTTC. As protein: CSARSDYEQYF. This rearrangement joins TRBV20-1 to TRBJ2-7; D is unresolved. The CDR3 is made up of 11 amino acids. Trimming took off 2 bases at V and 4 bases at J, with 6 bases between the two ends. From germline, CDR1 is DFQATT and CDR2 SNEGSKA (reference sequence).

The CDR3 nucleotides are TGTGCCAGCAGTTCCGCGAACAGGGGGAACTATGGCTACACCTTC. Translating gives CASSSANRGNYGYTF. The chain employs TRBV27 and TRBJ1-2; 8 nucleotides align to TRBD1. This CDR3 is built from 15 residues. Germline-derived CDR1 and CDR2 are MNHEY and SMNVEV (reference sequence). V was clipped by 4 bases and J by 2 bases; unmatched bases: 6.

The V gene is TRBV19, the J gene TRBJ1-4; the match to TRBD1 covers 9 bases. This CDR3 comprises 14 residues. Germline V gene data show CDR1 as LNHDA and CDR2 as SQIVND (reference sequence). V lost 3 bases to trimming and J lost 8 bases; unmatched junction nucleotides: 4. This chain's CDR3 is CASSIGTGQEKLFF. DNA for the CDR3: TGTGCCAGTAGTATCGGGACAGGGCAGGAAAAACTGTTTTTT.

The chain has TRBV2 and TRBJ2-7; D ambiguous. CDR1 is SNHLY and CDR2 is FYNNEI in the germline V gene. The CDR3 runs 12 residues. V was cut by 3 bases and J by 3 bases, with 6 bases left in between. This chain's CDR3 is CASSDRIYEQYF. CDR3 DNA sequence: TGTGCCAGCAGTGACAGGATCTACGAGCAGTACTTC.

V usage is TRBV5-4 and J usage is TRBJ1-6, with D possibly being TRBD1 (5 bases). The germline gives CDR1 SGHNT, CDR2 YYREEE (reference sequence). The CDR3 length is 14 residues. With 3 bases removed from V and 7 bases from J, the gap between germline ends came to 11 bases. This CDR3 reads CASSWDFGNSPLHF. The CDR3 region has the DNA TGTGCCAGCAGCTGGGACTTTGGGAATTCACCCCTCCACTTT.

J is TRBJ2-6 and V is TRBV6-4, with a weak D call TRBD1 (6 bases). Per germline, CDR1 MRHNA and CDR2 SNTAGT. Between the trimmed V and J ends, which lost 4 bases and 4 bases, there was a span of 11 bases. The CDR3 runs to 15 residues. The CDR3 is CASSAGAVGANVLTF. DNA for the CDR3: TGTGCCAGCAGTGCAGGGGCCGTGGGGGCCAACGTCCTGACTTTC.

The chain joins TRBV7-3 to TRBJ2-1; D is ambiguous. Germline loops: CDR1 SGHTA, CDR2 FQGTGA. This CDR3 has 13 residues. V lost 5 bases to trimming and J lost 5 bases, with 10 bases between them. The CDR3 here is CASSPGRNNEQFF. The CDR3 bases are TGTGCCAGCAGCCCCGGACGTAACAATGAGCAGTTCTTC.

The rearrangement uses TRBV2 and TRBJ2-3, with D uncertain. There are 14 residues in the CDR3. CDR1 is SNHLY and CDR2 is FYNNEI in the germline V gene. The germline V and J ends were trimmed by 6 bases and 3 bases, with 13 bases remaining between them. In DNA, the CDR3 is TGTGCCAGCAGATGGACCCAGGAAACAGATACGCAGTATTTT. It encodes CASRWTQETDTQYF.

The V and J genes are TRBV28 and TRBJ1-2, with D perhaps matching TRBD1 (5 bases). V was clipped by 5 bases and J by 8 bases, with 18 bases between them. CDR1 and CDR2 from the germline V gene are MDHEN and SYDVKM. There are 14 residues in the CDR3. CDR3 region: CASSIRSVRDGYTF. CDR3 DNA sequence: TGTGCCAGCAGTATCCGATCCGTCAGGGACGGCTACACCTTC.

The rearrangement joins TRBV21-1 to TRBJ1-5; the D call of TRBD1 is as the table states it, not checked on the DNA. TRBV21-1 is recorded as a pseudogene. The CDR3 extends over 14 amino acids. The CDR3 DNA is TGTGCCAGCAGCATCAGGGGTGGCAATCAGCCCCAGCATTTT. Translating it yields CASSIRGGNQPQHF.

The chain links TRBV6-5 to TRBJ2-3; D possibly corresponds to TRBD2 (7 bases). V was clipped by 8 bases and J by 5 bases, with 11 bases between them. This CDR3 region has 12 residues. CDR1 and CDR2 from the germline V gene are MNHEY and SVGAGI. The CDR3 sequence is CASGGAEDTQYF. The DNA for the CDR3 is TGTGCCAGCGGGGGGGCCGAAGATACGCAGTATTTT.

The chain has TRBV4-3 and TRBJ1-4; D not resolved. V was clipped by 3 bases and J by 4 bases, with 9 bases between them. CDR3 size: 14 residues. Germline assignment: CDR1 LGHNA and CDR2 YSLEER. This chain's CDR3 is CASSQEGLNEKLFF. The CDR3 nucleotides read TGCGCCAGCAGCCAGGAGGGTCTTAATGAAAAACTGTTTTTT.

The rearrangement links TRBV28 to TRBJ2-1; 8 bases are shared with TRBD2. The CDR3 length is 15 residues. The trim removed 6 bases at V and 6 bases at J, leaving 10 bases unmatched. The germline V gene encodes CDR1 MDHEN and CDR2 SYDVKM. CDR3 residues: CASSRPGLGSNEQFF. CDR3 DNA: TGTGCCAGCAGCCGACCGGGACTAGGAAGCAATGAGCAGTTCTTC.

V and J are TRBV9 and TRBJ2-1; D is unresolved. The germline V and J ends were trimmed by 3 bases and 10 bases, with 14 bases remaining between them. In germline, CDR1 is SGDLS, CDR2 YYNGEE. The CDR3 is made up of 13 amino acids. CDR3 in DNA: TGTGCCAGCAGCGCTTCCGAGGCTGGGGAGCAGTTCTTC. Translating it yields CASSASEAGEQFF.

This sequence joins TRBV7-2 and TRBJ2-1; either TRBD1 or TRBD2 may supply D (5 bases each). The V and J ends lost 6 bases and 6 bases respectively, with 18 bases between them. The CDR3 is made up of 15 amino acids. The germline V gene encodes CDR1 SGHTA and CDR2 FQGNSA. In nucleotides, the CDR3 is TGTGCCAGCAGTCAAGGGTCGGGGCTCAGCAATGAGCAGTTCTTC. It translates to CASSQGSGLSNEQFF.

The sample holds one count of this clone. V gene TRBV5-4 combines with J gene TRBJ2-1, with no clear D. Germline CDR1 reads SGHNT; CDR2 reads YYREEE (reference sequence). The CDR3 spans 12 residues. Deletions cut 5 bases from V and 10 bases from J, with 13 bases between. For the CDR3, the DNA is TGTGCCAGCAGTTTAAACACGGCAGAGCAGTTCTTC. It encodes CASSLNTAEQFF.

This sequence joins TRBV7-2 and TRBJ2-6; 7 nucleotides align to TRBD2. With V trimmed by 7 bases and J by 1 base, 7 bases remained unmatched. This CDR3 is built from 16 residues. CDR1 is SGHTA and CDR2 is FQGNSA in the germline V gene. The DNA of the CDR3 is TGTGCCAGCACTGTGACCGGGGGGTCTGGGGCCAACGTCCTGACTTTC. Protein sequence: CASTVTGGSGANVLTF.

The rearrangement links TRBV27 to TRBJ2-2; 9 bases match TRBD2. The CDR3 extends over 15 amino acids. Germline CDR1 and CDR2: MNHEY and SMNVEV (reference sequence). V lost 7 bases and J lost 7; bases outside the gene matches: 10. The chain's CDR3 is CASTGGRAVIGELFF. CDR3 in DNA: TGTGCCAGCACGGGCGGGAGGGCAGTGATCGGGGAGCTGTTTTTT.